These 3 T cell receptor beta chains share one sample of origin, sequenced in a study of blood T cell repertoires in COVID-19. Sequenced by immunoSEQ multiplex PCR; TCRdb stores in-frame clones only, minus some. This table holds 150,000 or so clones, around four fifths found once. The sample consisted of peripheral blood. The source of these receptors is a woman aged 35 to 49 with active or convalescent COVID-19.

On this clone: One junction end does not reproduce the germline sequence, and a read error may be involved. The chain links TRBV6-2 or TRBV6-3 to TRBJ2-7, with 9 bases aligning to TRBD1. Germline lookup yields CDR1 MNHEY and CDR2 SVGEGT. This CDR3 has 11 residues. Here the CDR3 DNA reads TGTGCCAGCAGTTCCCCGGGACAGGGCCATTTC. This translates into CASSSPGQGHF.

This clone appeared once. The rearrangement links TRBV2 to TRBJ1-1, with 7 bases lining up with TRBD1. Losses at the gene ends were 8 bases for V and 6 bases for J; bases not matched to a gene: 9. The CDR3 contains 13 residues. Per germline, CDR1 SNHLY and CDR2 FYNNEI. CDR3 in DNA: TGTGCCAGCCCTCGACAGGGATTAGCTGAAGCTTTCTTT. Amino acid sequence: CASPRQGLAEAFF.

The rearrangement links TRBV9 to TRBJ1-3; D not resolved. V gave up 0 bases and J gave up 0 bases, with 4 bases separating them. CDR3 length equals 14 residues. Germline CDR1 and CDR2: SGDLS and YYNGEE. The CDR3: CASSVDYSGNTIYF. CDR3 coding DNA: TGTGCCAGCAGCGTAGACTACTCTGGAAACACCATATATTTT.